The entry below describes one T cell receptor (beta chain). This sample is drawn from a study of sequential checkpoint blockade in melanoma. Across the whole study: Both treatment sequences were followed by maintenance nivolumab.

The CDR3 loop spans 13 amino acids. With 3 bases removed from V and 4 bases from J, the gap between germline ends came to 9 bases. Looked up from germline, CDR1 is SGHTA and CDR2 is FQGNSA. Described treatment: randomized to nivolumab then ipilimumab (arm A) or the reverse (arm B). PBMC sorting kept live CD3+CD8+ cells without CD19 or CD56. The method was immunoSEQ multiplex PCR; TCRdb's version includes in-frame clones alone and lacks a portion of them. The table shows 25,000 to 30,000 clones, with 60% to 80% occurring only once. The V call is TRBV7-2, the J call TRBJ1-1; D perhaps matches TRBD1 (6 bases). This clonotype originated in a human donor with melanoma. Source: CD8+ T cells sorted from blood (inferred from file names), taken from a patient given nivolumab and ipilimumab in sequence. The CDR3 DNA follows: TGTGCCAGCAGCTTGGGGGGGGCCACTGAAGCTTTCTTT. Protein sequence: CASSLGGATEAFF.